This TCR beta chain was sequenced during a study of OX40 agonist ivuxolimab in advanced cancers. Study at large: Patients with prior anti-PD-1, anti-PD-L1 or anti-CTLA-4 therapy were eligible; less than 50% had some. Regarding the study as a whole: CD4+ and CD8+ T cells in blood underwent clonal expansion by week 6 at 0.1 to 3.0 mg/kg. Relative to CD4+ cells, CD8+ T cells on average had more expanded clones.

TCRdb keeps only in-frame clones here, not all; method: immunoSEQ multiplex PCR. The sample comprises roughly 65,000 clones, 80% to 85% of which are singletons, and roughly 10% rests with the top ten. The CDR3 spans 20 residues. V lost 0 bases and J lost 3; bases outside the gene matches: 13. Germline CDR1 and CDR2: ENHRY and SYGVKD. This clone was counted a single time. Its antigen is unknown. This clonotype was obtained from an adult with an advanced solid tumor such as melanoma, head and neck, liver or kidney cancer. Sequences were derived from CD4+ or CD8+ T cells sorted from blood, sampled in a trial of the OX40 agonist ivuxolimab. J is TRBJ2-1 and V is TRBV10-3; 11 nucleotides agree with TRBD2. This chain's CDR3 is CAISESRLAGGPKHYNEQFF. The CDR3 DNA sequence: TGTGCCATCAGTGAGTCGAGGCTAGCGGGGGGCCCTAAGCACTACAATGAGCAGTTCTTC.